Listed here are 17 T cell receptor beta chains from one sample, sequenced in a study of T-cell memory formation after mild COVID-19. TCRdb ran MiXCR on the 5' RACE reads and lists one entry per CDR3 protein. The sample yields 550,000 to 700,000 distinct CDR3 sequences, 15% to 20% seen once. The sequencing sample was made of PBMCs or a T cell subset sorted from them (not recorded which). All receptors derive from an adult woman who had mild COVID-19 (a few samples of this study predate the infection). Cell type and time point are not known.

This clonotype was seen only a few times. In DNA form, the CDR3 reads TGTGCCAGCAGCTTATATGGTAGTGGCACCGGGGAGCTGTTTTTT. Amino acid sequence: CASSLYGSGTGELFF. The V call is TRBV7-3, the J call TRBJ2-2; no firm D call. Per the germline V gene, CDR1 is SGHTA and CDR2 is FQGTGA. Trimming removed 2 bases at V and 4 bases at J, with 11 bases between. The CDR3 runs 15 residues.

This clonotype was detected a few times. The CDR3 DNA sequence: TGTGCCAGCAGCCCCCGGACAGACGGAACCCCAACCTTC. Translation: CASSPRTDGTPTF. The rearrangement joins TRBV7-3 to TRBJ1-2, with a possible D match to TRBD1 (6 bases). In germline, CDR1 is SGHTA, CDR2 FQGTGA. V lost 5 bases and J lost 14, with 21 bases in between. This CDR3 comprises 13 residues. The entire variable domain, with the rest obtained from reference TRBV7-3 and TRBJ1-2, is as follows: GAGVSQTPSNKVTEKGKYVELRCDPISGHTALYWYRQSLGQGPEFLIYFQGTGAADDSGLPNDRFFAVRPEGSVSTLKIQRTERGDSAVYLCASSPRTDGTPTFGSGTRLTVV.

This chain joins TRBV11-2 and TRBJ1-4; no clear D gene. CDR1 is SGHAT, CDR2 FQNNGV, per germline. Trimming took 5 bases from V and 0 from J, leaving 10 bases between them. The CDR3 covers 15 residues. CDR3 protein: CASSPAPATNEKLFF. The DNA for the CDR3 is TGTGCCAGCAGCCCAGCCCCAGCAACTAATGAAAAACTGTTTTTT.

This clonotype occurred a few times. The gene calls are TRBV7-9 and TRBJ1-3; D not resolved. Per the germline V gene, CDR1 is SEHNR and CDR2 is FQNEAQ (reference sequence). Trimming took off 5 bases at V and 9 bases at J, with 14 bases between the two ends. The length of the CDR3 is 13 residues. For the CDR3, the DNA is TGTGCCAGCAGCGAAGCCCCGGACGTCACCATATATTTT. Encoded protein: CASSEAPDVTIYF.

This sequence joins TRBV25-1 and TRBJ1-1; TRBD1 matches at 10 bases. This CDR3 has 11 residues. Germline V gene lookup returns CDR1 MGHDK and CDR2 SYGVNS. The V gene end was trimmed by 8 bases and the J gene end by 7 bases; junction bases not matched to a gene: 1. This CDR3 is CASWDRGEAFF. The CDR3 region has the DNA TGTGCCAGCTGGGACAGGGGTGAAGCTTTCTTT. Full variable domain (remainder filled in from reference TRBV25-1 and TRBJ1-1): EADIYQTPRYLVIGTGKKITLECSQTMGHDKMYWYQQDPGMELHLIHYSYGVNSTEKGDLSSESTVSRIRTEHFPLTLESARPSHTSQYLCASWDRGEAFFGQGTRLTVV.

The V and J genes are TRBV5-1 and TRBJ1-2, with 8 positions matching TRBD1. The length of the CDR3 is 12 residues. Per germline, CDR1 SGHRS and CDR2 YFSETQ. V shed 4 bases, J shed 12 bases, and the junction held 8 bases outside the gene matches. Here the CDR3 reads CASSEGQVGHTF. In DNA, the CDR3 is TGCGCCAGCAGCGAGGGACAGGTGGGGCACACCTTC.

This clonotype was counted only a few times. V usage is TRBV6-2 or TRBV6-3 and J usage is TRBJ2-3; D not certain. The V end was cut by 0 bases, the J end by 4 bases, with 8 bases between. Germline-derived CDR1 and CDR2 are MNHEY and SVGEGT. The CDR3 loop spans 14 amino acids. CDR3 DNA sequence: TGTGCCAGCAGTTACTCGTTAGTCTCAGATACGCAGTATTTT. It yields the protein CASSYSLVSDTQYF.

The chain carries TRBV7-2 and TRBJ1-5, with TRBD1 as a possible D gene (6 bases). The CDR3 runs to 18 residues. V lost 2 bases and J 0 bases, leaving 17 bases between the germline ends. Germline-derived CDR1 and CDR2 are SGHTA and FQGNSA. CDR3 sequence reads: CASSLKVSDSVSNQPQHF. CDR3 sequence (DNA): TGTGCCAGCAGCTTAAAGGTTTCGGACAGCGTTAGCAATCAGCCCCAGCATTTT.

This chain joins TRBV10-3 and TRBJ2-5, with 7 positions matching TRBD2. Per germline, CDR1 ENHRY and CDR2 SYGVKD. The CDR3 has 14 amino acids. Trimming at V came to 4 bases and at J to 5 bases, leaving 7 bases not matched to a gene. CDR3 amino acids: CAISGSGAGETQYF. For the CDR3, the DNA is TGTGCCATCAGTGGGAGCGGGGCCGGGGAGACCCAGTACTTC.

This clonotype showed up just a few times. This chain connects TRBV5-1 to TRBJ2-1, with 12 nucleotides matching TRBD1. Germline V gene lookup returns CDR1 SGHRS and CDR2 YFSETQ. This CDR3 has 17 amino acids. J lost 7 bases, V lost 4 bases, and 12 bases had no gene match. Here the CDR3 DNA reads TGCGCCAGCAGCCAACGTCCGGGACAGGGGGCCGAGAATGAGCAGTTCTTC. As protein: CASSQRPGQGAENEQFF.

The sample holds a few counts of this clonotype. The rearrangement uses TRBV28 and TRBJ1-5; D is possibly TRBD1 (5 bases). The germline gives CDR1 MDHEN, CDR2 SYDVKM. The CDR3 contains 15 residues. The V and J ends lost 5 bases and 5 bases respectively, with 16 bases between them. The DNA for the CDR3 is TGTGCCAGCAGTGATTTGGGGGGAGGAGATCAGCCCCAGCATTTT. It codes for CASSDLGGGDQPQHF.

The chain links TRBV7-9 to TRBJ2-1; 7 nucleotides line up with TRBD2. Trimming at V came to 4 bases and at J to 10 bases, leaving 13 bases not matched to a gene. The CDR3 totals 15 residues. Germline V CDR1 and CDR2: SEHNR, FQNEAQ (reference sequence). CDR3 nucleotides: TGTGCCAGCAGCTCTCAGCGGGTGCTGGGAGGGGAGCAGTTCTTC. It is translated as CASSSQRVLGGEQFF.

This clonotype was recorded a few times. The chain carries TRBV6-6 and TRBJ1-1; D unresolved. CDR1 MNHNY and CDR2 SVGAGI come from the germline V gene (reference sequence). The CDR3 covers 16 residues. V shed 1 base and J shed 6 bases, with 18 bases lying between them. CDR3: CASSYLKAVGLAEAFF. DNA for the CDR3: TGTGCCAGCAGTTACTTGAAAGCTGTGGGGTTGGCTGAAGCTTTCTTT.

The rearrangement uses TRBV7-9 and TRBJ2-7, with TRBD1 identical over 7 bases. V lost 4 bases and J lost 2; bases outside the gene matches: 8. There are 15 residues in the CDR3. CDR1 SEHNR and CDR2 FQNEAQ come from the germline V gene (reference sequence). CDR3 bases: TGTGCCAGCAGCTCGCGAACCGACAGGGCCTACGAGCAGTACTTC. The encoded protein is CASSSRTDRAYEQYF.

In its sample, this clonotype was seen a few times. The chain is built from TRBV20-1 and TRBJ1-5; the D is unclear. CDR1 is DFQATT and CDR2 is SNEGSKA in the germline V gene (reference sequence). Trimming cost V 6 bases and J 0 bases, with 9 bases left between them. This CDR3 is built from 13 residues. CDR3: CSALKDSNQPQHF. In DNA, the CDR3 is TGCAGTGCCCTGAAAGATAGCAATCAGCCCCAGCATTTT.

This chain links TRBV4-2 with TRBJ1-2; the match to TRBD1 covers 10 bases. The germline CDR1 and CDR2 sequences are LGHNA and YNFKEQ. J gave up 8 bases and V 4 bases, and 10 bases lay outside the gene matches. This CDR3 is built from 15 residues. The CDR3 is CASSPTGTGVSGYTF. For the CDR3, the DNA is TGTGCCAGCAGCCCGACGGGGACAGGGGTGTCAGGCTACACCTTC.

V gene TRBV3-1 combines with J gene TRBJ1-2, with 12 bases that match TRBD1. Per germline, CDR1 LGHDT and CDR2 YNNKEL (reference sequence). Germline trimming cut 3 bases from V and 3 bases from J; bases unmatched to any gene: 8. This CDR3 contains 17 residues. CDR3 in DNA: TGTGCCAGCAGCCAGCAGGGACAGGGGGCGCAAGACTATGGCTACACCTTC. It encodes CASSQQGQGAQDYGYTF.